Listed here are 27 T cell receptor beta chains from one sample, sequenced in a study of T-cell memory formation after mild COVID-19 listed by TCRdb under 2021. The library came from 5' RACE. TCRdb lists the instrument as Illumina NovaSeq 6000. The public sequencing data were trimmed at Q25 with fastp and processed into clonotypes with MiXCR by TCRdb, which kept only in-frame beta chains. Each entry merges the rows of one CDR3 protein and shows their most common DNA and genes. The sample yields under 450,000 distinct CDR3 sequences; around an eighth were counted once. The ten largest clones capture roughly a fifth of the sample. Sequencing was carried out using PBMCs or a T cell subset sorted from them (not recorded which). These receptors originate from a man younger than 35 who had mild COVID-19 (a few samples of this study predate the infection). The sample titles of this study are shuffled in the database, so cell type and time point are left out; the donor was told from shared clones.

This clonotype was seen a few times. The chain couples TRBV7-9 to TRBJ2-3, with 8 nucleotides matching TRBD1. With 7 bases clipped from V and 2 bases from J, the junction kept 8 bases outside the gene matches. Germline CDR1 and CDR2: SEHNR and FQNEAQ (reference sequence). CDR3 size: 15 residues. CDR3 amino acids: CASTFGQGNTDTQYF. CDR3 DNA: TGTGCCAGCACCTTCGGACAGGGTAACACAGATACGCAGTATTTT.

In this sample, this clonotype turned up many times. V usage is TRBV28 and J usage is TRBJ2-1, with a weak D call TRBD1 (6 bases). CDR1 is MDHEN, CDR2 SYDVKM, per germline. CDR3 length: 13 residues. V was trimmed by 5 bases and J by 9 bases, leaving 14 bases between them. The CDR3 nucleotides are TGTGCCAGCAGTCCGTACGGCAGGGGTGAGCAGTTCTTC. Protein sequence: CASSPYGRGEQFF.

This chain links TRBV3-1 with TRBJ2-5, with 7 bases fitting TRBD2. The CDR3 extends over 15 amino acids. The germline V gene has CDR1 LGHDT and CDR2 YNNKEL (reference sequence). The trim removed 1 base at V and 3 bases at J, leaving 5 bases unmatched. The CDR3, as DNA: TGTGCCAGCAGCCAAGCCGGGGGGTCCAAAGAGACCCAGTACTTC. Its translation: CASSQAGGSKETQYF.

The rearrangement uses TRBV9 and TRBJ1-2; tentative D call: TRBD1 (6 bases). This CDR3 contains 14 residues. V lost 5 bases, J lost 4 bases, and 15 bases lay in between. CDR1 and CDR2 from the germline V gene are SGDLS and YYNGEE. The DNA for the CDR3 is TGTGCCAGCAGTAACAGGGACAAACTCTATGGCTACACCTTC. Protein sequence: CASSNRDKLYGYTF.

This clonotype was observed at least ten times. V and J are TRBV5-1 and TRBJ2-5, with TRBD2 identical over 7 bases. After removal of 2 bases from V and 3 bases from J, the junction contained 1 base not matched to a gene. Germline CDR1 SGHRS, CDR2 YFSETQ. The CDR3 has 13 amino acids. The CDR3 sequence: CASSFLAEETQYF. In DNA form, the CDR3 reads TGCGCCAGCAGCTTCCTAGCGGAAGAGACCCAGTACTTC.

This chain connects TRBV4-3 to TRBJ2-2, with a weak D call TRBD1 (6 bases). The germline V gene has CDR1 LGHNA and CDR2 YSLEER. The CDR3 is 18 residues long. V lost 3 bases, J lost 3 bases, and 20 bases lay in between. CDR3 nucleotides: TGCGCCAGCAGCCAGGCATTAAATTTACAGGGACACACCGGGGAGCTGTTTTTT. This codes for CASSQALNLQGHTGELFF.

The V gene is TRBV7-8, the J gene TRBJ2-3; 10 positions agree with TRBD2. V was pared by 8 bases and J by 11 bases, with 10 bases of the junction left unmatched. The V gene's germline CDR1 is SGHVS and CDR2 FQNEAQ. There are 13 residues in the CDR3. The CDR3 nucleotides are TGTGCCAGCTACTCGGCTAGCGGGGGTGTGCAGTATTTT. It translates to CASYSASGGVQYF. The variable domain in full, completed from reference TRBV7-8 and TRBJ2-3, reads GAGVSQSPRYKVAKRGQDVALRCDPISGHVSLFWYQQALGQGPEFLTYFQNEAQLDKSGLPSDRFFAERPEGSVSTLKIQRTQQEDSAVYLCASYSASGGVQYFGPGTRLTVL.

V and J are TRBV12-3 or TRBV12-4 and TRBJ2-1, with TRBD2 matching over 7 bases. J gave up 0 bases and V 6 bases, and 5 bases lay outside the gene matches. The CDR3 totals 15 residues. In DNA, the CDR3 is TGTGCCAGCAGGACTAGCTGGAGCTCCTACAATGAGCAGTTCTTC. Protein: CASRTSWSSYNEQFF.

The chain recombines TRBV12-5 with TRBJ2-3; D not resolved. V was clipped by 1 base and J by 2 bases, with 4 bases between them. Germline assignment: CDR1 LGHNT and CDR2 FRNRAP. The CDR3 spans 13 residues. The CDR3 loop reads CASGLGHTDTQYF. CDR3 DNA: TGTGCTAGTGGTTTGGGACACACAGATACGCAGTATTTT. Full variable domain (rest looked up from reference TRBV12-5 and TRBJ2-3): DARVTQTPRHKVTEMGQEVTMRCQPILGHNTVFWYRQTMMQGLELLAYFRNRAPLDDSGMPKDRFSAEMPDATLATLKIQPSEPRDSAVYFCASGLGHTDTQYFGPGTRLTVL.

The CDR3 region is CASSLKSLPYRGTIYF. The CDR3 coding sequence is TGTGCCAGCAGTTTAAAGTCGCTTCCCTACCGAGGCACCATATATTTT. V is TRBV12-3 or TRBV12-4 and J is TRBJ1-3; D remains ambiguous. The CDR3 has 16 amino acids. Trimming shortened V by 2 bases and J by 9 bases, and 20 bases separated the two germline ends.

This clonotype was recorded at least ten times. V usage is TRBV20-1 and J usage is TRBJ2-7; a weak D match, TRBD1 (6 bases). V was clipped by 0 bases and J by 0 bases, with 9 bases between them. This CDR3 is 14 amino acids long. CDR1 and CDR2 from the germline V gene are DFQATT and SNEGSKA (reference sequence). This CDR3 reads CSARDVQGSYEQYF. The CDR3 coding sequence is TGCAGTGCTAGAGATGTACAGGGCTCCTACGAGCAGTACTTC.

This clonotype has only a few counts. The CDR3 sequence is CASSPRDYEQYF. CDR3 bases: TGTGCCAGCAGCCCTAGGGACTACGAGCAGTACTTC. The gene calls are TRBV7-2 and TRBJ2-7; D ambiguous. CDR1 and CDR2 (germline): SGHTA, FQGNSA. The length of the CDR3 is 12 residues. Trimming removed 5 bases from V and 3 bases from J, with 8 bases in between.

Ten or more counts support this clonotype. The DNA of the CDR3 is TGTGCCAGCAGTGGGGCCCCGTCCCAAGAGACCCAGTACTTC. It yields the protein CASSGAPSQETQYF. The chain recombines TRBV6-5 with TRBJ2-5; maybe TRBD1 (5 bases). Germline V lookup: CDR1 MNHEY, CDR2 SVGAGI. The CDR3 is 14 residues long. The germline V and J ends were trimmed by 5 bases and 1 base, with 11 bases remaining between them.

The rearrangement links TRBV3-1 to TRBJ2-1, with D tentatively TRBD1 (6 bases). Trimming took off 5 bases at V and 5 bases at J, with 10 bases between the two ends. CDR3 length: 13 amino acids. Germline CDR1 is LGHDT and CDR2 is YNNKEL (reference sequence). The CDR3 sequence: CASSWTVDNEQFF. The CDR3 nucleotides are TGTGCCAGCAGCTGGACAGTCGACAATGAGCAGTTCTTC.

The rearrangement joins TRBV20-1 to TRBJ1-1; 7 nucleotides agree with TRBD1. V dropped 4 bases and J dropped 4; count of bases not matched to a gene: 3. The length of the CDR3 is 12 residues. Germline V gene data show CDR1 as DFQATT and CDR2 as SNEGSKA (reference sequence). The CDR3 sequence is CSAKSGGTEAFF. DNA of the CDR3: TGCAGTGCTAAATCAGGGGGCACTGAAGCTTTCTTT.

This clonotype has more than one count but fewer than ten. The CDR3 loop is CASSLSTDYTGELFF. CDR3 DNA sequence: TGCGCCAGCAGCTTGTCCACAGACTACACCGGGGAGCTGTTTTTT. The chain couples TRBV5-1 to TRBJ2-2; D ambiguous. The V gene lost 1 base and the J gene lost 3 bases, with 10 bases spanning the gap. Germline CDR1 and CDR2: SGHRS and YFSETQ. The length of the CDR3 is 15 residues.

This rearrangement joins TRBV6-1 to TRBJ1-5, with 11 bases identical to TRBD1. Germline V gene sequence: CDR1 MNHNS, CDR2 SASEGT. With 5 bases clipped from V and 4 bases from J, the junction kept 7 bases outside the gene matches. This CDR3 comprises 16 residues. Here the CDR3 DNA reads TGTGCCAGCAGTCCTCGGACAGGGGGCGGGAATCAGCCCCAGCATTTT. It is translated as CASSPRTGGGNQPQHF.

This clonotype was observed at least ten times. The rearrangement joins TRBV6-2 or TRBV6-3 to TRBJ1-1; perhaps TRBD1 as D (5 bases). Trimming removed 4 bases from V and 5 bases from J, with 14 bases in between. The CDR3 extends over 14 amino acids. Germline CDR1 MNHEY, CDR2 SVGEGT. CDR3 sequence: CASSFPGWETEAFF. The CDR3 DNA is TGTGCCAGCAGTTTTCCAGGGTGGGAGACTGAAGCTTTCTTT.

V usage is TRBV7-2 and J usage is TRBJ1-1; perhaps TRBD1 as D (5 bases). Germline CDR1 and CDR2: SGHTA and FQGNSA. The CDR3 loop spans 14 amino acids. V was trimmed by 5 bases and J by 5 bases, leaving 15 bases between them. Written as DNA, the CDR3 is TGTGCCAGCAGCCCAGTTGGCTGGGGGACTGAAGCTTTCTTT. Translated: CASSPVGWGTEAFF.

V usage is TRBV7-8 and J usage is TRBJ2-3, with TRBD2 identical over 8 bases. V was pared by 2 bases and J by 6 bases, with 7 bases of the junction left unmatched. Germline V CDR1 and CDR2: SGHVS, FQNEAQ. The CDR3 has 15 amino acids. CDR3 in DNA: TGTGCCAGCAGCTTACTCGGGGGGGCGCGGGATACGCAGTATTTT. Translation gives CASSLLGGARDTQYF.

This clonotype was seen more than once but under ten times. The gene calls are TRBV18 and TRBJ2-5; possible D gene TRBD2, 6 bases. This CDR3 has 14 residues. Trimming took off 8 bases at V and 5 bases at J, with 18 bases between the two ends. CDR1 and CDR2 from the germline V gene are KGHSH and LQKENI. The CDR3 here is CASTWSSEKETQYF. CDR3 in DNA: TGTGCCAGCACATGGTCTAGCGAAAAGGAGACCCAGTACTTC.

The V and J genes are TRBV5-1 and TRBJ1-4; D uncertain. The CDR3 contains 14 residues. V lost 0 bases, J lost 5 bases, and 8 bases lay in between. CDR1 and CDR2 from the germline V gene are SGHRS and YFSETQ. CDR3 residues: CASSLGNPNEKLFF. The CDR3 region has the DNA TGCGCCAGCAGCTTGGGCAATCCCAATGAAAAACTGTTTTTT.

This clonotype occurred a few times. The genes are TRBV6-5 and TRBJ1-2; possible D gene TRBD1, 5 bases. V dropped 0 bases and J dropped 2 bases, with 10 bases sitting between them. The CDR3 covers 15 residues. Germline V gene sequence: CDR1 MNHEY, CDR2 SVGAGI. The CDR3 nucleotides read TGTGCCAGCAGTTACTCCGCAGGGAAAAACTATGGCTACACCTTC. It translates to CASSYSAGKNYGYTF.

This clonotype has a handful of counts. J is TRBJ1-5 and V is TRBV12-3 or TRBV12-4; D possibly corresponds to TRBD1 (5 bases). V lost 5 bases, J lost 4 bases, and 15 bases lay in between. CDR3 size: 15 residues. The CDR3 nucleotides read TGTGCCAGCAGTCCCCGCGGGGCGCGGAATCAGCCCCAGCATTTT. Translated, it gives CASSPRGARNQPQHF.

The gene calls are TRBV7-2 and TRBJ2-3, with 8 bases lining up with TRBD2. Germline trimming cut 5 bases from V and 1 base from J; bases unmatched to any gene: 8. This CDR3 has 16 amino acids. Germline loops: CDR1 SGHTA, CDR2 FQGNSA. This CDR3 is CASSRSGERGTDTQYF. The CDR3 nucleotides are TGTGCCAGCAGCCGTAGCGGGGAAAGAGGCACAGATACGCAGTATTTT.

The rearrangement joins TRBV2 to TRBJ2-7, with 9 bases matching TRBD1. V was clipped by 4 bases and J by 3 bases; unmatched bases: 7. The germline CDR1 and CDR2 sequences are SNHLY and FYNNEI. CDR3 length: 15 amino acids. The CDR3 DNA follows: TGTGCCAGCAGTGCGGGACAGGGTTACCTCTACGAGCAGTACTTC. Amino acid sequence: CASSAGQGYLYEQYF.

In its sample, this clonotype was seen a few times. The chain combines TRBV6-5 with TRBJ1-2, with D perhaps TRBD1 (5 bases). The CDR3 spans 15 residues. CDR1 is MNHEY and CDR2 is SVGAGI in the germline V gene. The V end was cut by 0 bases, the J end by 0 bases, with 8 bases between. The CDR3 sequence: CASSYSRQSNYGYTF. The CDR3 nucleotides are TGTGCCAGCAGTTACTCGAGACAGTCTAACTATGGCTACACCTTC.